Following are 18 T cell receptor beta chains from one sample sequenced in a study of blood T cell repertoires in COVID-19. The data were produced by immunoSEQ multiplex PCR, yet TCRdb's version contains in-frame clones alone and is incomplete. In the table there are almost 200,000 clones, 79% of which are singletons. Sequencing used peripheral blood. The receptor set was obtained from a middle-aged woman with COVID-19, enrolled during active disease.

The chain's CDR3 is CASTDGDQPQHF. CDR3 in DNA: TGTGCCAGTACAGACGGGGATCAGCCCCAGCATTTT. The V call is TRBV19, the J call TRBJ1-5; D gene unclear. The CDR3 has 12 amino acids. Per the germline V gene, CDR1 is LNHDA and CDR2 is SQIVND (reference sequence). Trimming left V 7 bases short and J 5 bases short, with 9 bases between.

This sequence joins TRBV5-1 and TRBJ2-5, with 8 bases fitting TRBD1. V was clipped by 4 bases and J by 3 bases; unmatched bases: 2. This CDR3 spans 13 amino acids. Per germline, CDR1 SGHRS and CDR2 YFSETQ. CDR3 sequence (DNA): TGCGCCAGCAGCCCGGACAGGGAAGAGACCCAGTACTTC. This gives the protein CASSPDREETQYF.

V usage is TRBV14 and J usage is TRBJ1-6; D is ambiguous. The CDR3 consists of 13 residues. Looked up from germline, CDR1 is SGHDN and CDR2 is FVKESK. V shed 1 base and J shed 10 bases, with 8 bases lying between them. Written as DNA, the CDR3 is TGTGCCAGCAGCCAAGCCCGTGTGTCACCCCTCCACTTT. Protein sequence: CASSQARVSPLHF. Drawing the rest from reference TRBV14 and TRBJ1-6, the complete variable domain is EAGVTQFPSHSVIEKGQTVTLRCDPISGHDNLYWYRRVMGKEIKFLLHFVKESKQDESGMPNNRFLAERTGGTYSTLKVQPAELEDSGVYFCASSQARVSPLHFGNGTRLTVT.

The chain employs TRBV6-5 and TRBJ1-6, with TRBD1 matching over 9 bases. CDR3 length: 14 residues. From germline, CDR1 is MNHEY and CDR2 SVGAGI. V shed 5 bases and J 7 bases; nucleotides not matched to a gene: 3. CDR3 loop: CASSRGQGNSPLHF. The CDR3 DNA follows: TGTGCCAGCAGTCGGGGACAGGGCAATTCACCCCTCCACTTT.

J is TRBJ2-3 and V is TRBV7-9; 9 bases align to TRBD2. This CDR3 is 17 amino acids long. CDR1 SEHNR and CDR2 FQNEAQ come from the germline V gene (reference sequence). The trim removed 7 bases at V and 4 bases at J, leaving 15 bases unmatched. The CDR3 DNA follows: TGTGCCAGCACCTCCTTTGCAGGTGCGGGAGGGCCAGATACGCAGTATTTT. It translates to CASTSFAGAGGPDTQYF.

This chain uses TRBV28 with TRBJ1-1, with D hard to call. Trimming shortened V by 1 base and J by 7 bases, and 7 bases separated the two germline ends. This CDR3 region has 12 residues. Germline CDR1 MDHEN, CDR2 SYDVKM. CDR3 loop: CASSLLRVEAFF. CDR3 DNA sequence: TGTGCCAGCAGTTTATTACGGGTTGAAGCTTTCTTT.

The rearrangement uses TRBV6-5 and TRBJ1-2, with 11 positions matching TRBD1. The CDR3 extends over 14 amino acids. In germline, CDR1 is MNHEY, CDR2 SVGAGI. The V gene end was trimmed by 8 bases and the J gene end by 8 bases; junction bases not matched to a gene: 10. CDR3 region: CASAEGQGVRGYTF. The CDR3 DNA reads TGTGCCAGCGCCGAGGGACAGGGGGTGAGGGGCTACACCTTC.

J is TRBJ2-5 and V is TRBV9; 13 bases match TRBD2. The germline V gene encodes CDR1 SGDLS and CDR2 YYNGEE. Losses at the gene ends were 0 bases for V and 7 bases for J; bases not matched to a gene: 9. This CDR3 contains 17 residues. CDR3 loop: CASSVAPGTSGEGTQYF. CDR3 in DNA: TGTGCCAGCAGCGTAGCTCCAGGGACTAGCGGGGAAGGGACCCAGTACTTC.

The chain has TRBV15 and TRBJ1-1, with D possibly matching TRBD1 (5 bases). CDR3 size: 14 residues. Trimming stripped 5 bases from V and 0 bases from J, with 10 bases between. CDR1 is LNHNV, CDR2 YYDKDF, per germline (reference sequence). CDR3 sequence (DNA): TGTGCCACCAGCTCGAGACAGCTGAACACTGAAGCTTTCTTT. Translated, it gives CATSSRQLNTEAFF.

The chain is built from TRBV5-4 and TRBJ2-2; the match to TRBD1 covers 10 bases. The CDR3 contains 16 residues. Germline lookup yields CDR1 SGHNT and CDR2 YYREEE (reference sequence). V lost 4 bases and J lost 7; bases outside the gene matches: 10. This chain's CDR3 is CASSPGQGFLIGELFF. The CDR3 DNA reads TGTGCCAGCAGCCCGGGACAGGGGTTCCTCATCGGGGAGCTGTTTTTT. Supplemented by reference TRBV5-4 and TRBJ2-2, the full variable domain reads ETGVTQSPTHLIKTRGQQVTLRCSSQSGHNTVSWYQQALGQGPQFIFQYYREEENGRGNFPPRFSGLQFPNYSSELNVNALELDDSALYLCASSPGQGFLIGELFFGEGSRLTVL.

This CDR3 is CASSLSFTTGIASTDTQYF. The CDR3 bases are TGTGCCAGCAGTTTATCATTTACCACAGGGATTGCTAGCACAGATACGCAGTATTTT. The chain links TRBV27 to TRBJ2-3, with D possibly matching TRBD1 (6 bases). Trimming took off 0 bases at V and 0 bases at J, with 19 bases between the two ends. Germline CDR1 is MNHEY and CDR2 is SMNVEV (reference sequence). CDR3 length equals 19 residues.

The J gene is TRBJ2-5, the V gene TRBV30; 8 bases map to TRBD1. The CDR3 loop spans 15 amino acids. The germline gives CDR1 GTSNPN, CDR2 SVGIG (reference sequence). V lost 2 bases and J lost 5; bases outside the gene matches: 10. The CDR3, as DNA: TGTGCCTGGAGTCCTGGACAGGGTTTGGGGGAGACCCAGTACTTC. It specifies CAWSPGQGLGETQYF.

The chain joins TRBV6-6 to TRBJ2-7, with D perhaps matching TRBD1 (7 bases). This CDR3 contains 14 residues. The V end was cut by 0 bases, the J end by 5 bases, with 11 bases between. In germline, CDR1 is MNHNY, CDR2 SVGAGI (reference sequence). The CDR3 nucleotides are TGTGCCAGCAGTTACTCGACAGGGAGGAACGAGCAGTACTTC. Translated: CASSYSTGRNEQYF.

The chain joins TRBV7-6 to TRBJ2-1, with D hard to call. Germline values: CDR1 SGHVS, CDR2 FNYEAQ. V dropped 1 base and J dropped 7 bases, with 11 bases sitting between them. The CDR3 runs to 14 residues. CDR3 in DNA: TGTGCCAGCAGCTTAGATCCCTCCGGGAATGAGCAGTTCTTC. Amino acid sequence: CASSLDPSGNEQFF.

The chain employs TRBV27 and TRBJ2-7; TRBD1 is a possible D gene (6 bases). The CDR3 is 13 residues long. Germline CDR1 and CDR2: MNHEY and SMNVEV (reference sequence). Trimming removed 6 bases at V and 2 bases at J, with 11 bases between. Here the CDR3 reads CASRRDTTYEQYF. CDR3 sequence (DNA): TGTGCCAGCAGAAGGGACACAACCTACGAGCAGTACTTC.

The J gene is TRBJ2-3, the V gene TRBV5-4; maybe TRBD1 (6 bases). V lost 5 bases and J lost 1, with 11 bases in between. This CDR3 spans 14 amino acids. CDR1 is SGHNT, CDR2 YYREEE, per germline (reference sequence). In nucleotides, the CDR3 is TGTGCCAGCAGGGTGGCAGGGGGCACAGATACGCAGTATTTT. Protein product: CASRVAGGTDTQYF.

The rearrangement joins TRBV4-2 to TRBJ2-7; no definite D call. CDR3 size: 15 residues. Germline CDR1 reads LGHNA; CDR2 reads YNFKEQ. V was cut by 0 bases and J by 3 bases, with 12 bases left in between. The CDR3 is CASSQETSTSYEQYF. In nucleotides, the CDR3 is TGTGCCAGCAGCCAAGAAACCAGTACAAGCTACGAGCAGTACTTC.

This chain joins TRBV4-3 and TRBJ1-2, with 9 bases lining up with TRBD1. The V segment lost 0 bases and the J segment 8 bases; nucleotides outside the gene matches: 7. The CDR3 length is 15 residues. Germline lookup yields CDR1 LGHNA and CDR2 YSLEER. In DNA form, the CDR3 reads TGCGCCAGCAGCCAAGATGTACAGGGGGCGGGCGGCTACACCTTC. Amino acid sequence: CASSQDVQGAGGYTF.